Presented here are 2 T cell receptor beta chains from one specimen sequenced in a study of shared clonotypes between healthy human individuals. CD8 cells classed as naive were CD45RO-negative and positively selected for CCR7, excluding terminally differentiated effector memory CD45RA+ cells. The protocol was immunoSEQ multiplex PCR, while the TCRdb copy is restricted to in-frame clones and leaves out a portion. This sample has millions of clones, with 85% to 95% found just once. Sequences were obtained from naive CD8+ T cells from PBMCs. These receptors were obtained from a man aged 18 to 30 in good health. Some clones in this sample may be carry-over from other donors' samples.

The chain recombines TRBV7-8 with TRBJ1-2; D uncertain. Germline V lookup: CDR1 SGHVS, CDR2 FQNEAQ. The V end was cut by 1 base, the J end by 1 base, with 13 bases between. The CDR3 is 16 residues long. The CDR3 DNA follows: TGTGCCAGCAGCTTAGGGCCGGGTCTCTTTAACTATGGCTACACCTTC. It yields the protein CASSLGPGLFNYGYTF.

This clone was observed a single time. V and J are TRBV27 and TRBJ2-7; 8 bases match TRBD2. Per germline, CDR1 MNHEY and CDR2 SMNVEV (reference sequence). Trimming took 5 bases from V and 3 from J; bases not matched to a gene: 15. The CDR3 runs to 17 residues. The CDR3 loop is CASSPIKGPSGSYEQYF. The CDR3 DNA is TGTGCCAGCAGTCCAATTAAAGGGCCCAGCGGGAGCTACGAGCAGTACTTC.